This T cell receptor beta chain was identified in a study of OX40 agonist ivuxolimab in advanced cancers. Overall study context: Dose-escalation cases comprised hepatocellular carcinoma, melanoma, renal cell or head and neck cancer.

Only in-frame clones appear in the TCRdb table, and some are missing; sequencing was by immunoSEQ multiplex PCR. The sample holds some 80,000 clones, about 83% seen once. In its sample, this clone was seen a few times. The V segment lost 4 bases and the J segment 4 bases; nucleotides outside the gene matches: 3. From germline, CDR1 is SGHRS and CDR2 YFSETQ. The CDR3 spans 15 residues. The V and J genes are TRBV5-1 and TRBJ2-7; 15 nucleotides align to TRBD2. The material was CD4+ or CD8+ T cells sorted from blood, obtained in a trial of the OX40 agonist ivuxolimab. The source is an adult with an advanced solid tumor such as melanoma, head and neck, liver or kidney cancer. CDR3 protein: CASSRGTSGRYEQYF. The CDR3 nucleotides are TGCGCCAGCAGCCGTGGGACTAGCGGGAGGTACGAGCAGTACTTC.